What follows describes a single T cell receptor beta chain. Its target is not known. Cultured CD4+ T cells had their DNA profiled by the Oncomine TCR Beta short-read assay. TCRdb ran MiXCR on the PCR reads and lists one entry per CDR3 protein. This sample has roughly 12,000 distinct CDR3 sequences, with 55% to 65% found just once. Treatment reported: roughly 11-day PBMC culture with coronavirus spike peptide pools or control peptides (ViraFEST assay). CDR3 length: 13 amino acids. V lost 2 bases to trimming and J lost 8 bases, with 12 bases between them. This record comes from a study of vaccination and CD4 T cells after COVID-19. Study results and limitations: A relatively small number of convalescent patients were studied, and no early post-infection timepoints were included. A median approximately 86% of convalescent patients' SARS-CoV-2-reactive clones emerged only after vaccination.

The source is a human donor who had recovered from COVID-19. The rearrangement joins TRBV23-1 to TRBJ1-2; TRBD1 might be the D (5 bases). Being an ORF, TRBV23-1 has a function that is uncertain. The starting material was CD4+ T cells from blood, cultured in vitro, obtained before SARS-CoV-2 vaccination. The CDR3 spells CASSQPDWGGYTF. DNA of the CDR3: TGCGCCAGCAGTCAACCAGACTGGGGGGGCTACACCTTC.